The table lists the clone carrying this T cell receptor beta chain with a few counts. Its specificity is unknown. CDR1 and CDR2 (germline): DFQATT, SNEGSKA (reference sequence). The CDR3 spans 17 residues. Between the trimmed V and J ends, which lost 0 bases and 6 bases, there was a span of 21 bases. CDR3 regions were amplified by Arm-PCR using iRepertoire HTBI primers to build TCR beta libraries. One entry per CDR3 protein, called by TCRdb with MiXCR from the multiplex PCR reads. The sample has 420,000 or so distinct CDR3 sequences, 15% to 20% seen once; the top ten hold less than 30%. The sample belongs to a study of regulatory T cells in long-lasting Graves disease. Documented time point: newly diagnosed GD, antithyroid drugs for less than 3 months. PBMC RNA was the source of the TCR library. General study results and limits: Persistent disease samples used TRBV28, TRBJ1-2 and TRBJ2-5 preferentially.

These data were also reused for a study on T cells in Graves' hyperthyroidism and ophthalmopathy. From that report: The primer set for the first-round RT-PCR of the TCR CDR3 was HTBI.

The chain links TRBV20-1 to TRBJ2-1; either TRBD1 or TRBD2 may supply D (5 bases each). The material sequenced was peripheral blood mononuclear cells (PBMCs), taken at new diagnosis, from a patient treated with antithyroid drugs. This clonotype was obtained from a woman under 30 with Graves disease. In nucleotides, the CDR3 is TGCAGTGCTAGAGATCTGGTACCCGGGACCCTTATCAATGAGCAGTTCTTC. Its protein is CSARDLVPGTLINEQFF.